This record covers a single TCR beta chain. Antigen unknown. The protocol was immunoSEQ multiplex PCR, while the TCRdb copy is restricted to in-frame clones and leaves out a portion. Here the sample spans tens of thousands of clones, about 92% being singletons. This entry comes from a study of lymphopenia after photon versus proton radiotherapy. General study results and limits: After the lymphocyte nadir, photon-treated repertoires showed oligoclonal expansion, especially of CD8+ Temra cells. Photon-treated patients lost naive T cells and TCR diversity; proton-treated stayed stable.

This clonotype was obtained from a woman aged 45-65 years with cholangiocarcinoma. The sequencing here drew on peripheral blood, taken from a patient treated with photon-based radiotherapy.

This CDR3 reads CASSFTQDNEQFF. In nucleotides, the CDR3 is TGTGCCAGCAGCTTCACTCAGGACAATGAGCAGTTCTTC. The V and J genes are TRBV7-2 and TRBJ2-1; no clear D gene. This CDR3 spans 13 amino acids. V lost 3 bases, J lost 5 bases, and 8 bases lay in between. The germline V gene has CDR1 SGHTA and CDR2 FQGNSA.